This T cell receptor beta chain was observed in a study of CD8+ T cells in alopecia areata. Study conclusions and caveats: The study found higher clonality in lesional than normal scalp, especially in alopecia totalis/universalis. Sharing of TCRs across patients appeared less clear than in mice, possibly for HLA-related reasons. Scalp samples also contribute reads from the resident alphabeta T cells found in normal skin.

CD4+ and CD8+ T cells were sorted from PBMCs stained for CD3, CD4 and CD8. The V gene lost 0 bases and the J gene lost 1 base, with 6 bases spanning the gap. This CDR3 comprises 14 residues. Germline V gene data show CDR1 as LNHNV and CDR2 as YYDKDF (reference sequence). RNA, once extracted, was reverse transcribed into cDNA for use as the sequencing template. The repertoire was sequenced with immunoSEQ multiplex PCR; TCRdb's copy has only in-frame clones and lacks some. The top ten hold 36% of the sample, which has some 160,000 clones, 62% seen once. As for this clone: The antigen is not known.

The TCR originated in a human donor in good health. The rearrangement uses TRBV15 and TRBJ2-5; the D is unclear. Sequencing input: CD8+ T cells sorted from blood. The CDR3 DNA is TGTGCCACCAGCAGAGATCTTGGCCAAGAGACCCAGTACTTC. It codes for CATSRDLGQETQYF. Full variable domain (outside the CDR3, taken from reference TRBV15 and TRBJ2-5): DAMVIQNPRYQVTQFGKPVTLSCSQTLNHNVMYWYQQKSSQAPKLLFHYYDKDFNNEADTPDNFQSRRPNTSFCFLDIRSPGLGDTAMYLCATSRDLGQETQYFGPGTRLLVL.